Listed below are T cell receptor beta chains from one sample, sequenced in a study of blood T cell repertoires in COVID-19. The assay was immunoSEQ multiplex PCR, and TCRdb's table has in-frame clones only and misses some. The sample holds 250,000 to 300,000 clones, 88% seen once. Sequencing was performed on peripheral blood. The origin of the receptors is a woman between 25 and 40 years old with COVID-19, enrolled during active disease. The CDR3 runs from the conserved cysteine through the conserved F or W. Each record gives: clone size, V gene, J gene, D gene, CDR3 protein, CDR3 DNA. The D gene is left open where the match is weak. Only part of the rows carry a size: once, few, many, or a class if the clone is expanded.

>NA|TRBV6-5|TRBJ2-1|TRBD2
CASSPTGTSPEQFF
TGTGCCAGCAGTCCCACCGGGACTAGCCCAGAGCAGTTCTTC
>NA|TRBV3-1/TRBV3-2|TRBJ1-3|NA
CASSQDPIPGWGNTIYF
TGTGCCAGCAGCCAAGACCCGATACCGGGGTGGGGAAACACCATATATTTT
>NA|TRBV2|TRBJ2-2|NA
CASSGAPEITGELFF
TGTGCCAGCAGTGGGGCTCCCGAGATCACCGGGGAGCTGTTTTTT
>few|TRBV7-2|TRBJ1-2|TRBD1
CASSAQTGGYGYTF
TGTGCCAGCAGCGCTCAGACAGGGGGATATGGCTACACCTTC
>NA|TRBV30|TRBJ2-2|TRBD2
CAWSREGRPTGELFF
TGTGCCTGGAGTCGGGAGGGGAGGCCGACTGGGGAGCTGTTTTTT
>once|TRBV10-1|TRBJ2-7|TRBD2
CASSGRLAGPYEQYF
TGCGCCAGCAGTGGGCGACTAGCGGGACCATACGAGCAGTACTTC
>NA|TRBV18|TRBJ1-2|TRBD1
CASSGRTGGGISGYTF
TGTGCCAGCTCAGGCAGGACAGGGGGCGGCATCTCTGGCTACACCTTC
>NA|TRBV5-4|TRBJ1-2|TRBD1
CASSLVGTGYGYTF
TGTGCCAGCAGCTTGGTCGGGACAGGGTATGGCTACACCTTC
>NA|TRBV7-2|TRBJ1-1|TRBD1
CASSSQGSTEAFF
TGTGCCAGCAGCTCACAGGGGTCCACTGAAGCTTTCTTT
>NA|TRBV11-3|TRBJ2-2|TRBD2
CASSLVLAGHTGELFF
TGTGCCAGCAGCTTAGTTCTAGCGGGCCACACCGGGGAGCTGTTTTTT
>NA|TRBV18|TRBJ2-7|NA
CASSPGERTQYEQYF
TGTGCCAGCTCACCAGGGGAGCGGACCCAATACGAGCAGTACTTC
>NA|TRBV7-3|TRBJ1-1|NA
CASSLDRNTEAFF
TGTGCCAGCAGCCTAGACAGGAACACTGAAGCTTTCTTT
>NA|TRBV10-3|TRBJ2-7|NA
CAISESAGFEQYF
TGTGCCATCAGTGAGTCGGCGGGGTTCGAGCAGTACTTC
>NA|TRBV7-7|TRBJ2-2|NA
CASSYRGTGELFF
TGTGCTAGCAGCTACCGGGGGACCGGGGAGCTGTTTTTT
>NA|TRBV7-6|TRBJ2-5|NA
CASSSRDQETQYF
TGTGCCAGCAGCTCCCGGGATCAAGAGACCCAGTACTTC
>NA|TRBV3-1/TRBV3-2|TRBJ2-7|TRBD2
CASSQDPLAGVYEQYF
TGTGCCAGCAGCCAAGATCCCCTAGCGGGGGTATACGAGCAGTACTTC
>NA|TRBV4-3|TRBJ2-1|NA
CASSQGMGRHNEQFF
TGCGCCAGCAGCCAAGGAATGGGGAGGCACAATGAGCAGTTCTTC
>NA|TRBV2|TRBJ2-3|NA
CASNGGGRDTQYF
TGTGCCAGCAATGGGGGCGGTAGGGATACGCAGTATTTT
>NA|TRBV2|TRBJ2-1|NA
CASRLDSYNEQFF
TGTGCCAGCAGACTTGACTCCTACAATGAGCAGTTCTTC
>NA|TRBV3-1/TRBV3-2|TRBJ1-2|TRBD1
CASSQYRTGGRYTF
TGTGCCAGCAGCCAATACCGGACAGGGGGTCGCTACACCTTC
>NA|TRBV5-4|TRBJ2-7|NA
CASSIYPTYEQYF
TGTGCCAGCAGTATTTACCCTACCTACGAGCAGTACTTC
>NA|TRBV16|TRBJ2-5|NA
CASSQFLSQETQYF
TGTGCCAGCAGCCAATTTCTATCCCAAGAGACCCAGTACTTC
>NA|TRBV4-1|TRBJ1-4|TRBD1
CASSERTGTANEKLFF
TGCGCCAGCAGCGAGAGGACAGGAACGGCTAATGAAAAACTGTTTTTT
>once|TRBV13|TRBJ2-5|TRBD1
CASSPDRGWTQYF
TGTGCCAGCAGCCCAGACAGGGGTTGGACCCAGTACTTC
>NA|TRBV7-9|TRBJ2-5|NA
CASSADMYQETQYF
TGTGCCAGCAGCGCCGACATGTACCAAGAGACCCAGTACTTC
>NA|TRBV5-5|TRBJ2-3|TRBD2
CASSFGLAGGTSTDTQYF
TGTGCCAGCAGCTTTGGACTAGCGGGAGGGACTAGCACAGATACGCAGTATTTT
>NA|TRBV29-1|TRBJ2-5|TRBD1
CSVEGQGGRETQYF
TGCAGCGTTGAGGGACAGGGAGGTCGAGAGACCCAGTACTTC
>NA|TRBV11-2|TRBJ2-3|NA
CASSPSGTDTQYF
TGTGCCAGCAGCCCCTCAGGCACAGATACGCAGTATTTT
>NA|TRBV6-5|TRBJ2-3|NA
CASTTGGTDTQYF
TGTGCCAGCACCACGGGGGGCACAGATACGCAGTATTTT
>once|TRBV28|TRBJ2-6|NA
CASRSAVSGANVLTF
TGTGCCAGCAGGAGTGCCGTCTCTGGGGCCAACGTCCTGACTTTC
>once|TRBV9|TRBJ2-2|TRBD2
CASSVGWTSGRIWTGELFF
TGTGCCAGCAGCGTAGGGTGGACTAGCGGGAGGATCTGGACCGGGGAGCTGTTTTTT
>NA|TRBV24-1|TRBJ2-5|NA
CATSDPGRLGGETQYF
TGTGCCACCAGTGATCCAGGGAGACTAGGTGGAGAGACCCAGTACTTC
>NA|TRBV28|TRBJ1-5|NA
CASRDIFLGQPQHF
TGTGCCAGCCGGGACATATTCTTAGGTCAGCCCCAGCATTTT
>NA|TRBV27|TRBJ1-3|NA
CASSGGLGNTIYF
TGTGCCAGCAGCGGGGGACTTGGAAACACCATATATTTT
>NA|TRBV2|TRBJ1-2|TRBD1
CASIPGQNYGYTF
TGTGCCAGCATTCCGGGACAGAACTATGGCTACACCTTC
>NA|TRBV5-1|TRBJ1-2|TRBD1
CASSIQGAGGYTF
TGCGCCAGCAGCATACAGGGGGCCGGGGGCTACACCTTC
>NA|TRBV6-5|TRBJ1-2|NA
CASRRAEADGYTF
TGTGCCAGCAGGAGGGCCGAGGCCGATGGCTACACCTTC
>NA|TRBV11-2|TRBJ1-3|TRBD1
CASSSGTGGTGNTIYF
TGTGCCAGCAGCTCCGGGACAGGGGGCACTGGAAACACCATATATTTT
>NA|TRBV3-1/TRBV3-2|TRBJ2-7|NA
CASSQDIREQYF
TGTGCCAGCAGCCAAGATATTCGGGAGCAGTACTTC
>NA|TRBV27|TRBJ2-7|TRBD2
CASRRRGGDEQYF
TGTGCCAGCAGAAGGAGGGGAGGGGACGAGCAGTACTTC
>NA|TRBV7-9|TRBJ2-3|NA
CASSLIVRQGTDTQYF
TGTGCCAGCAGCTTAATTGTGCGACAGGGCACAGATACGCAGTATTTT